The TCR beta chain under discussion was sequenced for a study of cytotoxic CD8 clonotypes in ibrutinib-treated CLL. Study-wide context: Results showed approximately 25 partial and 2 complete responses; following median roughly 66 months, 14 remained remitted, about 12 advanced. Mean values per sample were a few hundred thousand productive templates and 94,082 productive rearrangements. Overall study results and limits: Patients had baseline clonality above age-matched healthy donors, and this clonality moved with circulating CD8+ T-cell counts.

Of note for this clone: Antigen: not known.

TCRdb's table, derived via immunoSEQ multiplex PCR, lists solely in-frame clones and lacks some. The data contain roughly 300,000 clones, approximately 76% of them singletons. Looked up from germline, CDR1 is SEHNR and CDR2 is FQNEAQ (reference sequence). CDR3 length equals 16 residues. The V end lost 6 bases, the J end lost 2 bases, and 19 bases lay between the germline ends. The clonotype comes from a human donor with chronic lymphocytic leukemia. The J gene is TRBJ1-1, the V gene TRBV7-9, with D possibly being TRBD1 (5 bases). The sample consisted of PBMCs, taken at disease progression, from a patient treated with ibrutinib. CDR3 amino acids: CASSYVPGVANTEAFF. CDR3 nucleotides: TGTGCCAGCAGTTACGTACCGGGGGTAGCTAACACTGAAGCTTTCTTT. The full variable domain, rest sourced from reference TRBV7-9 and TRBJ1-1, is DTGVSQNPRHKITKRGQNVTFRCDPISEHNRLYWYRQTLGQGPEFLTYFQNEAQLEKSRLLSDRFSAERPKGSFSTLEIQRTEQGDSAMYLCASSYVPGVANTEAFFGQGTRLTVV.